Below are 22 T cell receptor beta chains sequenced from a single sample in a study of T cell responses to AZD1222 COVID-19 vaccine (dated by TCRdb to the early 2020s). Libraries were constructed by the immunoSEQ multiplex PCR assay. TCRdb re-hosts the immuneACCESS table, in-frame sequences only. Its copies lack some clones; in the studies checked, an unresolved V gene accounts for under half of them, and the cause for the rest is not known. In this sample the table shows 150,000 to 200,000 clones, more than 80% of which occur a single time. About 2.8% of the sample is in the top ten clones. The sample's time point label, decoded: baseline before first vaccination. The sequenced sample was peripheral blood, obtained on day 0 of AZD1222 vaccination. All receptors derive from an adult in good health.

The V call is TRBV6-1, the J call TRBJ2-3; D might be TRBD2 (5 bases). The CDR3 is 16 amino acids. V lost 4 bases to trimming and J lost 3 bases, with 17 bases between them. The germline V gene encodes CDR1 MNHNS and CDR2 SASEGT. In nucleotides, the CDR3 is TGTGCCAGCAGTGGCCGACTAAGCGAGGGAACAGATACGCAGTATTTT. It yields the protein CASSGRLSEGTDTQYF.

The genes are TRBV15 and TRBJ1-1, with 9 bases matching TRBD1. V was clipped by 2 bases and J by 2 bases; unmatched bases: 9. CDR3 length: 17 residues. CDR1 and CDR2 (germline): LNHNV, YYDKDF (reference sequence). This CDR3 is CATSRFPGTGTNTEAFF. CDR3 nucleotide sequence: TGTGCCACCAGCAGATTCCCCGGGACAGGGACAAACACTGAAGCTTTCTTT.

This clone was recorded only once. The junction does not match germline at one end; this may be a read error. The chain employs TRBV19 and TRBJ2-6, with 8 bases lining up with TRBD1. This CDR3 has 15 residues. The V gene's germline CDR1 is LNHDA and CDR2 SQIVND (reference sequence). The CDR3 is CASTPDRARANVLTF. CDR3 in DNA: TGTGCGAGTACTCCGGACAGGGCTAGGGCCAACGTCCTGACTTTC.

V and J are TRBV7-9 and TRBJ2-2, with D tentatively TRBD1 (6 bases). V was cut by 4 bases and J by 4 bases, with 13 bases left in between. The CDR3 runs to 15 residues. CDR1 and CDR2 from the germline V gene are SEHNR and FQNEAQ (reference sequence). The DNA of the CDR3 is TGTGCCAGCAGCTGGGGGCCTATGACCACCGGGGAGCTGTTTTTT. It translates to CASSWGPMTTGELFF.

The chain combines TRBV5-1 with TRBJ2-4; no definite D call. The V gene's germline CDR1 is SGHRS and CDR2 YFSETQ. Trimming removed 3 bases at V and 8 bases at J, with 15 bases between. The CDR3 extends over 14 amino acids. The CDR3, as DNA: TGCGCCAGCAGCTACTTGACTCGGGCGGACATTCAGTACTTC. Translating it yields CASSYLTRADIQYF.

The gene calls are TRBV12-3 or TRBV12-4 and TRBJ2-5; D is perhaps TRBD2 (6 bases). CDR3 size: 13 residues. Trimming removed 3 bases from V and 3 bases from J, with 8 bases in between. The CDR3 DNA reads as TGTGCCAGCAGTTTTGGAGGGGAAGAGACCCAGTACTTC. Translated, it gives CASSFGGEETQYF.

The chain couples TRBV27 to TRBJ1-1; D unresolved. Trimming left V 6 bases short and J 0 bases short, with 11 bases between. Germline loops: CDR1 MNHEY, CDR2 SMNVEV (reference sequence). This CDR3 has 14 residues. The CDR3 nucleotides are TGTGCCAGCAGCCGGGAATACATGAACACTGAAGCTTTCTTT. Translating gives CASSREYMNTEAFF.

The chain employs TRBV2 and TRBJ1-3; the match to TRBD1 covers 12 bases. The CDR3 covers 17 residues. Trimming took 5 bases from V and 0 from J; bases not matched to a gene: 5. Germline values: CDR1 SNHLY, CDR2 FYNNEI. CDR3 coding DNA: TGTGCCAGCAGTCCCGGGACAGGGGGCGCCTCTGGAAACACCATATATTTT. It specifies CASSPGTGGASGNTIYF.

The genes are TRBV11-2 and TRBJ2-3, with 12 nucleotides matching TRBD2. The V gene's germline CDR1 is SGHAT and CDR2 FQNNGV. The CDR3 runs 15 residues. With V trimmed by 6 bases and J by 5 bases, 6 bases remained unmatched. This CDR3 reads CASSRLAGAGDTQYF. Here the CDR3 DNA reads TGTGCCAGCAGTCGACTAGCGGGAGCTGGAGATACGCAGTATTTT.

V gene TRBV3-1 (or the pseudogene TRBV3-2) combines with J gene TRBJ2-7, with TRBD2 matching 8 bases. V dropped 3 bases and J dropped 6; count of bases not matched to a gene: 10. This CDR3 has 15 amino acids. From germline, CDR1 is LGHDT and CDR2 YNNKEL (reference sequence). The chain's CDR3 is CASSQVGRALGEQYF. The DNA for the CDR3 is TGTGCCAGCAGCCAGGTCGGGAGGGCCCTCGGCGAGCAGTACTTC.

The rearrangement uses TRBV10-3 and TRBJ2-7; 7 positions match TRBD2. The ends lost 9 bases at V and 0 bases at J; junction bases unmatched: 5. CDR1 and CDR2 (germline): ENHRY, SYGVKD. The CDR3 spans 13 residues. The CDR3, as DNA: TGTGCCATGAGCGGGGCGAGCTCCTACGAGCAGTACTTC. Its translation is CAMSGASSYEQYF.

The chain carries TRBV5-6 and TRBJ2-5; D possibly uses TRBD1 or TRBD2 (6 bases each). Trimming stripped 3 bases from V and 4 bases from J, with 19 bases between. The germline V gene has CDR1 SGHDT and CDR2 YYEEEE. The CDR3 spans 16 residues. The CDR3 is CASSSLDRREVETQYF. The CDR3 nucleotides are TGTGCCAGCAGCTCTTTGGACAGAAGGGAGGTAGAGACCCAGTACTTC.

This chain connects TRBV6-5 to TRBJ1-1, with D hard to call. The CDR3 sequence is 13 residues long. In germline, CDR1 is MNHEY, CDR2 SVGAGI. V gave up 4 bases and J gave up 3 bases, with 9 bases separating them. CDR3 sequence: CASSSRAHTEAFF. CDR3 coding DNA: TGTGCCAGCAGTTCCCGGGCCCACACTGAAGCTTTCTTT.

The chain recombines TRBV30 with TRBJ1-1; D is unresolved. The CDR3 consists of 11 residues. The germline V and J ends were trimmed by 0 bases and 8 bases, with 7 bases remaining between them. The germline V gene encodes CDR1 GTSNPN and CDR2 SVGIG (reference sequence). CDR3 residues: CAWSVQTEAFF. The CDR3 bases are TGTGCCTGGAGTGTACAGACCGAAGCTTTCTTT. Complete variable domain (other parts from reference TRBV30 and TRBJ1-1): SQTIHQWPATLVQPVGSPLSLECTVEGTSNPNLYWYRQAAGRGLQLLFYSVGIGQISSEVPQNLSASRPQDRQFILSSKKLLLSDSGFYLCAWSVQTEAFFGQGTRLTVV.

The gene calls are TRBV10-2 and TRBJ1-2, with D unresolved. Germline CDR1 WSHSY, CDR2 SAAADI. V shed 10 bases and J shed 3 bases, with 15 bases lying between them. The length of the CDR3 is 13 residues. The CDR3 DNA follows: TGCGCCACTAGCCAGAGGAGGGACTATGGCTACACCTTC. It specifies CATSQRRDYGYTF.

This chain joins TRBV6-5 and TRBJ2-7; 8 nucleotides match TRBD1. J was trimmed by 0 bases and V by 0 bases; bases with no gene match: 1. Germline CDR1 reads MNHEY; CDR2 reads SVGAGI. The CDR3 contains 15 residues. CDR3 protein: CASSYSGTGSYEQYF. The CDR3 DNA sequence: TGTGCCAGCAGTTACTCTGGGACAGGCTCCTACGAGCAGTACTTC.

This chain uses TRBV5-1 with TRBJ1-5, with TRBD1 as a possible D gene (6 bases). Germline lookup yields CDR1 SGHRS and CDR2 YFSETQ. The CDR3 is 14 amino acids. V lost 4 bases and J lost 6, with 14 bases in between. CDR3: CASSVYPGAQPQHF. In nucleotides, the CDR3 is TGCGCCAGCAGCGTCTATCCAGGGGCTCAGCCCCAGCATTTT.

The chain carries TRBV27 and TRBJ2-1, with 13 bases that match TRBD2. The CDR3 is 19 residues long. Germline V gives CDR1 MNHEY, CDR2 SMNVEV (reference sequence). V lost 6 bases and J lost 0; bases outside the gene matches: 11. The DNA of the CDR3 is TGTGCCAGCAGGGCCGGACTAGCGGGAGTGGGGGGCTCCTACAATGAGCAGTTCTTC. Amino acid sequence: CASRAGLAGVGGSYNEQFF.

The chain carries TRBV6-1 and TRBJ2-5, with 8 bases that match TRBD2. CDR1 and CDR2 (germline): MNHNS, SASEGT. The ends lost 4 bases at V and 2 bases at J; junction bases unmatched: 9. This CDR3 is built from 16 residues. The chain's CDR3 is CASSGASGSNQETQYF. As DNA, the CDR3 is TGTGCCAGCAGTGGAGCGAGCGGGAGCAATCAAGAGACCCAGTACTTC.

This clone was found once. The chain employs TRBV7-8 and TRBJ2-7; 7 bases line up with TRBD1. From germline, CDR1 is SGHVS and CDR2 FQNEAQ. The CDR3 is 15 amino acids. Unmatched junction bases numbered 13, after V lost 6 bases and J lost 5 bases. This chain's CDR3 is CASRERTGPLNEQYF. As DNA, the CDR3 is TGTGCCAGCAGAGAGAGGACAGGCCCCTTGAACGAGCAGTACTTC.

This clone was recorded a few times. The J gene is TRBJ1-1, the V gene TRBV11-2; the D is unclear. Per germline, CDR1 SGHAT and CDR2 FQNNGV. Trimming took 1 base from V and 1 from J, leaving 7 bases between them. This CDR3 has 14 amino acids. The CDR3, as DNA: TGTGCCAGCAGCTTAGGCTTCCAGAACACTGAAGCTTTCTTT. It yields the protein CASSLGFQNTEAFF.

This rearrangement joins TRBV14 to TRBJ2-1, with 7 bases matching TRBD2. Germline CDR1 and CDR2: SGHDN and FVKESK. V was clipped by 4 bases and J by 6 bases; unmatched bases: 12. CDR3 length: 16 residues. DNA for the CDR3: TGTGCCAGCAGCCCTTATCCTAGCGGCTCACCCAATGAGCAGTTCTTC. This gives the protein CASSPYPSGSPNEQFF.